A selection of T cell receptor beta chains follows, all from one sample in a study of radiotherapy plus CTLA-4 blockade in lung cancer. Sequencing used immunoSEQ multiplex PCR; TCRdb keeps in-frame clones, though not all of them. The table lists 55,000 to 65,000 clones, roughly four fifths of them singletons. The sample here was peripheral blood, taken from a patient treated with radiotherapy plus ipilimumab. The receptors were gathered from a human donor with non-small cell lung cancer who had a complete response to radiotherapy plus ipilimumab. CDR3s include the opening cysteine and the closing phenylalanine or tryptophan. A D gene is named only where the DNA matches it firmly. Clone size is given for some rows only: seen once, a few or many times, or a class if the clone is expanded.

j_call	d_call	v_call	clone_size	cdr3_nt	cdr3_aa
TRBJ1-3	NA	TRBV6-6	NA	TGTGCCAGCACCCTCTCTGGAAACACCATATATTTT	CASTLSGNTIYF
TRBJ2-7	TRBD1	TRBV2	few	TGTGCCAGCAGTAACAGGGGGCCCTACGAGCAGTACTTC	CASSNRGPYEQYF
TRBJ2-3	NA	TRBV4-1	NA	TGCGCCAGCAGCCAAGACGGGTCGGGTGGAGATACGCAGTATTTT	CASSQDGSGGDTQYF
TRBJ1-6	NA	TRBV5-4	once	TGTGCCAGCAGCTTGGGGCAGATTAATTCACCCCTCCACTTT	CASSLGQINSPLHF
TRBJ1-5	NA	TRBV6-6	NA	TGTGCCAGCAGTTACTCGAGTACGGGGGGCAATCAGCCCCAGCATTTT	CASSYSSTGGNQPQHF
TRBJ1-4	NA	TRBV5-1	NA	TGCGCCAGCAGCTTGATCAGGGGCGCTGGGGAAAAACTGTTTTTT	CASSLIRGAGEKLFF
TRBJ2-1	NA	TRBV11-2	few	TGTGCCAGCAGCCCAGGAGGCAGTAAGGTTGAGCAGTTCTTC	CASSPGGSKVEQFF
TRBJ1-1	TRBD1	TRBV29-1	NA	TGCAGCGTTGGCTCGGGACAGAAGAACACTGAAGCTTTCTTT	CSVGSGQKNTEAFF
TRBJ2-7	TRBD1	TRBV7-9	once	TGTGCCAGCAGCGAGGGGGCCCGAAACTACGAGCAGTACTTC	CASSEGARNYEQYF
TRBJ2-7	TRBD2	TRBV27	few	TGTGCCAGCAGTGAGCGGGACGGAGCCTACGAGCAGTACTTC	CASSERDGAYEQYF
TRBJ2-5	TRBD2	TRBV6-6	medium-sized	TGTGCCAGCACCTCAGATAGCGGGAGGGCCGGTAGGACCCAGTACTTC	CASTSDSGRAGRTQYF
TRBJ1-2	NA	TRBV5-4	few	TGTGCCAGCAGCTTGGAGGGCAGGCCGGGGGGCGGCTACACCTTC	CASSLEGRPGGGYTF
TRBJ2-5	TRBD2	TRBV7-2	NA	TGTGCCAGCAGCCAGACTAGCCTAGAGACCCAGTACTTC	CASSQTSLETQYF
TRBJ1-2	NA	TRBV11-2	NA	TGTGCCAGCAGCCCCAGCGTCGGGGGGCAGAGTGGCTACACCTTC	CASSPSVGGQSGYTF
TRBJ2-3	TRBD1	TRBV5-4	NA	TGTGCCAGCAGCTCTTGGACAGGGGCGAAAGCAGATACGCAGTATTTT	CASSSWTGAKADTQYF
TRBJ1-2	TRBD1	TRBV2	NA	TGTGCCAGCAGACAGGGACAGCCGGGAGGCTACACCTTC	CASRQGQPGGYTF
TRBJ2-1	TRBD2	TRBV7-2	NA	TGTGCCAGCAGCTTAGTAGCGGGGACCAACAATGAGCAGTTCTTC	CASSLVAGTNNEQFF
TRBJ2-3	NA	TRBV7-2	NA	TGTGCCAGCAGCTTAGAACTACGGCGGGACCAAGCGCAGTATTTT	CASSLELRRDQAQYF
TRBJ1-6	TRBD1	TRBV7-9	NA	TGTGCCAGCAGCACAGGGGGTAGAAATTCACCCCTCCACTTT	CASSTGGRNSPLHF
TRBJ1-2	NA	TRBV4-3	NA	TGCGCCAGCAGCCAAGAGGGGGGAGGGAACTATGGCTACACCTTC	CASSQEGGGNYGYTF
TRBJ1-5	TRBD1	TRBV4-1	NA	TGCGCCAGCAGCCCTCTCCCCGGGACAGATAGCAATCAGCCCCAGCATTTT	CASSPLPGTDSNQPQHF
TRBJ2-1	TRBD2	TRBV5-1	NA	TGCGCCAGCAGCTTACTCCTAGCGGGAGTGAACAATGAGCAGTTCTTC	CASSLLLAGVNNEQFF
TRBJ1-1	NA	TRBV9	NA	TGTGCCAGCAGCGTAGTATGGGGGAGACAGGTGAACACTGAAGCTTTCTTT	CASSVVWGRQVNTEAFF
TRBJ2-5	NA	TRBV5-1	NA	TGCGCCAGCAGCTTGGAAGAACATTCCAGAGAGACCCAGTACTTC	CASSLEEHSRETQYF
TRBJ2-5	NA	TRBV5-5	NA	TGTGCCAGCAGCTTGGGGTCGACAGGACAAGAGACCCAGTACTTC	CASSLGSTGQETQYF
TRBJ1-5	NA	TRBV28	NA	TGTGCCAGCAGTCCAGACTCAGGGTTCACCAAAGGGCCCCAGCATTTT	CASSPDSGFTKGPQHF
TRBJ2-7	NA	TRBV2	NA	TGTGCCAGCAGTGTTGGCAGGTCCTACGAGCAGTACTTC	CASSVGRSYEQYF
TRBJ2-3	TRBD2	TRBV7-9	NA	TGTGCCAGCAGCATTAGCGGGGCCCGGGCAGATACGCAGTATTTT	CASSISGARADTQYF